The clone carrying this TCR beta chain was picked up one time. Its cognate antigen is unknown. This specimen comes from a study of spatial heterogeneity in lung cancer. Broader study findings: Expanded alpha and beta TCR counts within tumors tracked tumor mutation counts.

TCRdb reprocessed the 5' RACE reads with MiXCR, giving one entry per CDR3 protein. The data contain 20,000 or so distinct CDR3 sequences, 5.5% to 8% of them singletons. V shed 0 bases and J shed 2 bases, with 8 bases lying between them. Germline loops: CDR1 DFQATT, CDR2 SNEGSKA (reference sequence). The CDR3 is 14 amino acids. Time point here: sample taken at primary tumor resection. Whole RNA was taken from tumor, nontumor lung or frozen PBMC; it was then sequenced unsorted. The receptor comes from a female donor with early-stage non-small cell lung cancer. This chain uses TRBV20-1 with TRBJ1-3, with D unresolved. The sample in question was lung tumor tissue, obtained at surgery. The CDR3 loop is CSARDFATGNTIYF. For the CDR3, the DNA is TGCAGTGCTAGAGATTTCGCAACTGGAAACACCATATATTTT.